The table lists the clone carrying this TCR beta chain with a few counts. Its specificity is unknown. In the original workflow: In the immunoSEQ data, sequences were junction-only and lacked quality scores, so filtering differed. Profiled with immunoSEQ multiplex PCR; TCRdb holds only in-frame clones, not every one. That table furnishes V, J and clone size, whereas the DNA furnished D and trimming. The sample carries fewer than 400,000 clones, about 74% recorded once. Germline-derived CDR1 and CDR2 are SGHTA and FQGNSA. This CDR3 has 15 amino acids. Trimming left V 5 bases short and J 0 bases short, with 13 bases between. These data are taken from a study of shared clonotypes between healthy human individuals. Study summary: Per-donor plates numbered three CD4 naive, three CD4 memory, two CD8 naive and one CD8 memory.

General observations from the study: Clonotypes that were shared across a few donors made up around 5% of naive CD4 clonotypes. Investigators collected only blood, and repertoires in tissues likely differ.

The chain uses TRBV7-2 and TRBJ1-1; no clear D. The receptor's source is a man aged 25 to 40 in good health. The sequenced sample was memory CD4+ T cells sorted from blood. Subset: CD45RA-negative fraction. The CDR3 region is CASSVTRSMNTEAFF. CDR3 nucleotide sequence: TGTGCCAGCAGCGTAACGAGAAGCATGAACACTGAAGCTTTCTTT.